The 32 T cell receptor beta chains presented below share a single source sample, sequenced in a study of spatial heterogeneity in lung cancer. TCRdb analysed the 5' RACE reads with MiXCR anew, one entry per CDR3 protein. The table has about 26,000 distinct CDR3 sequences, around 5.9% seen once. Time point meaning: blood at routine non-recurrence follow-up after resection. Whole RNA obtained from tumor, nontumor lung or frozen PBMC underwent sequencing without sorting. The specimen comprised PBMCs, sampled at follow-up. The receptors derive from a male donor with early-stage non-small cell lung cancer.

The sample holds many counts of this clonotype. The gene calls are TRBV20-1 and TRBJ1-1; D might be TRBD1 (5 bases). With 6 bases removed from V and 0 bases from J, the gap between germline ends came to 11 bases. This CDR3 is built from 13 residues. Looked up from germline, CDR1 is DFQATT and CDR2 is SNEGSKA (reference sequence). The CDR3 loop is CSAGRGMNTEAFF. CDR3 nucleotide sequence: TGCAGTGCGGGGCGGGGAATGAACACTGAAGCTTTCTTT.

The sample holds many counts of this clonotype. The chain joins TRBV9 to TRBJ1-6, with 7 bases aligning to TRBD1. The junction had 10 bases not matched to a gene; V was cut back by 3 bases and J by 7 bases. Germline CDR1 and CDR2: SGDLS and YYNGEE. This CDR3 contains 16 residues. The CDR3 DNA reads TGTGCCAGCAGCGCACCAGGGGGAGTTGAGAATTCACCCCTCCACTTT. Its protein product is CASSAPGGVENSPLHF. The whole variable domain, remainder taken from reference TRBV9 and TRBJ1-6, is DSGVTQTPKHLITATGQRVTLRCSPRSGDLSVYWYQQSLDQGLQFLIQYYNGEERAKGNILERFSAQQFPDLHSELNLSSLELGDSALYFCASSAPGGVENSPLHFGNGTRLTVT.

This clonotype was observed at least ten times. The chain is built from TRBV5-1 and TRBJ2-1, with 9 bases fitting TRBD2. CDR3 length: 16 residues. CDR1 SGHRS and CDR2 YFSETQ come from the germline V gene. Trimming cost V 4 bases and J 4 bases; bases outside gene matches: 9. The CDR3: CASSMDPSGTYNEQFF. The CDR3 nucleotides are TGCGCCAGCAGCATGGACCCTAGCGGGACTTACAATGAGCAGTTCTTC.

This clonotype was observed many times. V gene TRBV20-1 combines with J gene TRBJ2-3, with D possibly being TRBD2 (5 bases). The CDR3 loop spans 14 amino acids. Between the trimmed V and J ends, which lost 0 bases and 3 bases, there was a span of 10 bases. The V gene's germline CDR1 is DFQATT and CDR2 SNEGSKA (reference sequence). The CDR3 loop is CSARDPRGTDTQYF. The CDR3 DNA reads TGCAGTGCTAGAGACCCGAGAGGGACAGATACGCAGTATTTT.

At least ten counts were recorded for this clonotype. The gene calls are TRBV6-2 or TRBV6-3 and TRBJ2-5, with 14 bases aligning to TRBD2. Germline V gives CDR1 MNHEY, CDR2 SVGEGT. This CDR3 comprises 17 residues. V trimming: 2 bases; J trimming: 2 bases; junction bases outside the gene matches: 4. The CDR3 coding sequence is TGTGCCAGCAGTTACAGACTAGCGGGAGGGTTACAAGAGACCCAGTACTTC. Amino acids: CASSYRLAGGLQETQYF.

The sample holds many counts of this clonotype. The J gene is TRBJ1-5, the V gene TRBV7-2, with D tentatively TRBD1 (6 bases). This CDR3 is 15 amino acids long. The V end lost 1 base, the J end lost 4 bases, and 11 bases lay between the germline ends. The V gene's germline CDR1 is SGHTA and CDR2 FQGNSA. CDR3 sequence: CASSLEQGLNQPQHF. The CDR3 DNA is TGTGCCAGCAGCTTAGAACAGGGATTGAATCAGCCCCAGCATTTT. Full variable domain (missing parts from reference TRBV7-2 and TRBJ1-5): GAGVSQSPSNKVTEKGKDVELRCDPISGHTALYWYRQSLGQGLEFLIYFQGNSAPDKSGLPSDRFSAERTGGSVSTLTIQRTQQEDSAVYLCASSLEQGLNQPQHFGDGTRLSIL.

In this sample, this clonotype turned up many times. The rearrangement uses TRBV9 and TRBJ2-3; 8 bases match TRBD2. This CDR3 has 14 amino acids. V lost 3 bases, J lost 4 bases, and 4 bases stayed unmatched. In germline, CDR1 is SGDLS, CDR2 YYNGEE. Here the CDR3 DNA reads TGTGCCAGCAGCGACCCGACTAGCGCAGATACGCAGTATTTT. It is translated as CASSDPTSADTQYF.

This clonotype was observed a handful of times. The genes are TRBV15 and TRBJ1-2; no reliable D call. The V gene lost 0 bases and the J gene lost 6 bases, with 5 bases spanning the gap. The CDR3 extends over 12 amino acids. CDR1 is LNHNV and CDR2 is YYDKDF in the germline V gene (reference sequence). The DNA for the CDR3 is TGTGCCACCAGCAGAGAGGCTCATGGCTACACCTTC. It codes for CATSREAHGYTF.

This clonotype appeared many times. For the CDR3, the DNA is TGTGCCAGCTCACGGATATCTAGCACAGATACGCAGTATTTT. Protein: CASSRISSTDTQYF. The chain is built from TRBV18 and TRBJ2-3; D is unclear. This CDR3 has 14 residues. V was clipped by 4 bases and J by 0 bases, with 8 bases between them. CDR1 is KGHSH, CDR2 LQKENI, per germline.

This clonotype has more than one count but fewer than ten. The chain joins TRBV19 to TRBJ1-4; weak D call: TRBD1 (6 bases). The germline gives CDR1 LNHDA, CDR2 SQIVND (reference sequence). This CDR3 is built from 15 residues. The V and J ends lost 4 bases and 8 bases respectively, with 17 bases between them. CDR3 in DNA: TGTGCCAGTAGTAGCTCCGGGGGCCGGTGGGAAAAACTGTTTTTT. It is translated as CASSSSGGRWEKLFF.

This clonotype has only a few counts. The rearrangement links TRBV25-1 to TRBJ1-6, with D uncertain. There are 15 residues in the CDR3. Germline CDR1 reads MGHDK; CDR2 reads SYGVNS. The V and J ends lost 3 bases and 9 bases respectively, with 15 bases between them. This CDR3 is CASSETGYGSSPLHF. The CDR3 nucleotides read TGTGCCAGCAGTGAGACGGGATACGGGTCTTCACCCCTCCACTTT.

The table lists this clonotype with many counts. V is TRBV5-1 and J is TRBJ2-2, with 10 bases aligning to TRBD2. The CDR3 runs to 14 residues. V was clipped by 4 bases and J by 6 bases; unmatched bases: 3. Germline CDR1 reads SGHRS; CDR2 reads YFSETQ. CDR3 coding DNA: TGCGCCAGCAGCGTGACTAGCGGGCCCGGGGAGCTGTTTTTT. This codes for CASSVTSGPGELFF.

This clonotype showed up many times. The chain is built from TRBV19 and TRBJ1-5, with D possibly being TRBD1 (6 bases). Deletions cut 2 bases from V and 9 bases from J, with 11 bases between. CDR1 is LNHDA and CDR2 is SQIVND in the germline V gene (reference sequence). The CDR3 extends over 13 amino acids. The CDR3 DNA reads as TGTGCCAGTAGTATAATAGGGGGATGGCCCCAGCATTTT. As protein: CASSIIGGWPQHF.

This clonotype has ten or more counts. This rearrangement joins TRBV7-3 to TRBJ2-5; D possibly corresponds to TRBD2 (7 bases). The V end lost 0 bases, the J end lost 0 bases, and 8 bases lay between the germline ends. Germline V gene data show CDR1 as SGHTA and CDR2 as FQGTGA. The length of the CDR3 is 15 residues. The chain's CDR3 is CASSLTGGHQETQYF. In DNA, the CDR3 is TGTGCCAGCAGCTTAACGGGGGGGCACCAAGAGACCCAGTACTTC.

This clonotype was seen repeatedly, ten times or more. The rearrangement joins TRBV6-6 to TRBJ1-5; D possibly corresponds to TRBD1 (6 bases). Trimming removed 6 bases from V and 0 bases from J, with 15 bases in between. Germline V gene lookup returns CDR1 MNHNY and CDR2 SVGAGI (reference sequence). CDR3 length: 16 residues. The CDR3 nucleotides read TGTGCCAGCAGCCTAGTCAGGGGTGGTAGCAATCAGCCCCAGCATTTT. Translation gives CASSLVRGGSNQPQHF.

This clonotype was counted at least ten times. V and J are TRBV5-1 and TRBJ1-5; the D is unclear. With 0 bases removed from V and 3 bases from J, the gap between germline ends came to 7 bases. The CDR3 length is 14 residues. The V gene's germline CDR1 is SGHRS and CDR2 YFSETQ. The CDR3 DNA reads as TGCGCCAGCAGCTTGGACGGGAACAATCAGCCCCAGCATTTT. Encoded protein: CASSLDGNNQPQHF.

This clonotype was seen only a few times. The chain has TRBV24-1 and TRBJ2-3; 10 bases are shared with TRBD2. Trimming removed 2 bases from V and 4 bases from J; junction bases left unmatched: 8. CDR1 KGHDR and CDR2 SFDVKD come from the germline V gene. The CDR3 length is 17 residues. The CDR3 sequence: CATSDWTSGGGPDTQYF. The DNA for the CDR3 is TGTGCCACCAGTGATTGGACTAGCGGAGGGGGCCCAGATACGCAGTATTTT.

This clonotype was recorded at least ten times. The rearrangement joins TRBV12-3 or TRBV12-4 to TRBJ2-2; 9 nucleotides align to TRBD1. V shed 8 bases, J shed 5 bases, and the junction held 6 bases outside the gene matches. The CDR3 runs 14 residues. CDR3: CASGMDRGTGELFF. DNA for the CDR3: TGTGCCAGCGGGATGGACAGGGGAACCGGGGAGCTGTTTTTT.

In its sample, this clonotype was seen many times. This chain links TRBV5-1 with TRBJ2-5, with 11 bases identical to TRBD2. The CDR3 sequence is 16 residues long. Germline loops: CDR1 SGHRS, CDR2 YFSETQ. The V gene end was trimmed by 5 bases and the J gene end by 3 bases; junction bases not matched to a gene: 9. The DNA for the CDR3 is TGCGCCAGCAGTCGGAGGTCTAGCGGGGGGAAAGAGACCCAGTACTTC. Its translation is CASSRRSSGGKETQYF.

This clonotype has ten or more counts. CDR3 DNA: TGTGCCAGCAGCCCGGGACTAGCAGTCACCGGGGAGCTGTTTTTT. This gives the protein CASSPGLAVTGELFF. The rearrangement uses TRBV3-1 and TRBJ2-2, with 9 bases aligning to TRBD2. The CDR3 length is 15 residues. Germline loops: CDR1 LGHDT, CDR2 YNNKEL (reference sequence). The junction had 4 bases not matched to a gene; V was cut back by 4 bases and J by 4 bases.

This clonotype has ten or more counts. V and J are TRBV5-6 and TRBJ1-2; possibly TRBD1 for D (5 bases). The CDR3 spans 12 residues. V lost 2 bases and J 3 bases, leaving 5 bases between the germline ends. Germline V gene lookup returns CDR1 SGHDT and CDR2 YYEEEE. The CDR3 bases are TGTGCCAGCAGCTTAGGGGACTATGGCTACACCTTC. It is translated as CASSLGDYGYTF.

This clonotype came up many times. The CDR3 region has the DNA TGCAGCGTTGAATTCGGGGTTGGAGAGACCCAGTACTTC. It encodes CSVEFGVGETQYF. This chain connects TRBV29-1 to TRBJ2-5; a weak D match, TRBD2 (5 bases). This CDR3 comprises 13 residues. V was cut by 2 bases and J by 4 bases, with 11 bases left in between. The germline V gene has CDR1 SQVTM and CDR2 ANQGSEA.

This clonotype appeared many times. This chain uses TRBV19 with TRBJ2-1; perhaps TRBD2 as D (5 bases). The V end lost 5 bases, the J end lost 4 bases, and 9 bases lay between the germline ends. The CDR3 sequence is 13 residues long. Germline V gene sequence: CDR1 LNHDA, CDR2 SQIVND (reference sequence). For the CDR3, the DNA is TGTGCCAGTAGTCCGAGAGGGTACAATGAGCAGTTCTTC. Protein sequence: CASSPRGYNEQFF.

For this clonotype: It may be a read error: a sequence one base away is much more abundant. The chain links TRBV6-6 to TRBJ1-6; D not certain. The CDR3 is 13 residues long. Germline V gene data show CDR1 as MNHNY and CDR2 as SVGAGI (reference sequence). Here the CDR3 reads CASSPLVESLLHF. DNA for the CDR3: TGTGCCAGCAGCCCACTCGTGGAATCACTCCTCCACTTT.

This clonotype was picked up a small number of times. The V call is TRBV18, the J call TRBJ1-1, with D possibly matching TRBD1 (6 bases). This CDR3 spans 14 amino acids. CDR1 KGHSH and CDR2 LQKENI come from the germline V gene. With 4 bases removed from V and 6 bases from J, the gap between germline ends came to 15 bases. The CDR3 DNA is TGTGCCAGCTCACAGTTACAGGGTCTCGCTGAAGCTTTCTTT. Protein sequence: CASSQLQGLAEAFF.

This clonotype was counted many times. V usage is TRBV7-9 and J usage is TRBJ2-7; D is unresolved. The V and J ends lost 7 bases and 6 bases respectively, with 13 bases between them. The CDR3 covers 12 residues. Germline CDR1 is SEHNR and CDR2 is FQNEAQ (reference sequence). CDR3 residues: CASTAYRSEQYF. The CDR3 DNA follows: TGTGCCAGCACCGCTTATAGGAGCGAGCAGTACTTC.

At least ten counts were recorded for this clonotype. The genes are TRBV7-8 and TRBJ2-2, with D possibly matching TRBD1 (6 bases). V shed 5 bases and J shed 3 bases, with 19 bases lying between them. Germline V CDR1 and CDR2: SGHVS, FQNEAQ. This CDR3 contains 17 residues. CDR3 bases: TGTGCCAGCAGCGTCTACAGGGTCCTACCCGACACCGGGGAGCTGTTTTTT. Translating gives CASSVYRVLPDTGELFF.

This clonotype occurred many times. The V gene is TRBV5-1, the J gene TRBJ2-5; the match to TRBD2 covers 10 bases. J was trimmed by 1 base and V by 0 bases; bases with no gene match: 3. The CDR3 is made up of 16 amino acids. The germline CDR1 and CDR2 sequences are SGHRS and YFSETQ. The CDR3 region is CASSLGLAGPQETQYF. Written as DNA, the CDR3 is TGCGCCAGCAGCTTGGGACTAGCGGGCCCCCAAGAGACCCAGTACTTC.

This clonotype was recorded many times. The V call is TRBV19, the J call TRBJ2-1; 7 nucleotides agree with TRBD2. This CDR3 spans 15 amino acids. The germline V gene has CDR1 LNHDA and CDR2 SQIVND (reference sequence). J lost 4 bases, V lost 5 bases, and 8 bases had no gene match. CDR3 region: CASSEAPGLYNEQFF. DNA of the CDR3: TGTGCCAGTAGTGAGGCTCCGGGACTATACAATGAGCAGTTCTTC. The full variable domain, its missing parts supplied by reference TRBV19 and TRBJ2-1, is DGGITQSPKYLFRKEGQNVTLSCEQNLNHDAMYWYRQDPGQGLRLIYYSQIVNDFQKGDIAEGYSVSREKKESFPLTVTSAQKNPTAFYLCASSEAPGLYNEQFFGPGTRLTVL.

The V call is TRBV6-2 or TRBV6-3, the J call TRBJ1-4; no clear D. V was trimmed by 5 bases and J by 8 bases, leaving 21 bases between them. Germline CDR1 reads MNHEY; CDR2 reads SVGEGT. This CDR3 has 16 residues. DNA for the CDR3: TGTGCCAGCAGTGGACGAGAGGGCCAGAAGGACGAAAAACTGTTTTTT. It encodes CASSGREGQKDEKLFF.

In this sample, this clonotype turned up a few times. Here the CDR3 reads CASSSIRASYGYTF. The CDR3 DNA sequence: TGCGCCAGCAGCTCGATCAGGGCCTCCTATGGCTACACCTTC. This sequence joins TRBV5-1 and TRBJ1-2, with D possibly being TRBD1 (5 bases). This CDR3 contains 14 residues. V lost 3 bases, J lost 4 bases, and 13 bases lay in between. Germline lookup yields CDR1 SGHRS and CDR2 YFSETQ.

This clonotype was observed a few times. The J gene is TRBJ1-5, the V gene TRBV20-1, with D unclear. Germline V gene sequence: CDR1 DFQATT, CDR2 SNEGSKA (reference sequence). V dropped 3 bases and J dropped 0 bases, with 6 bases sitting between them. The CDR3 is 13 residues long. The CDR3 is CSARVYSNQPQHF. The CDR3 DNA is TGCAGTGCTAGGGTGTATAGCAATCAGCCCCAGCATTTT.